These T cell receptor beta chains were read from a single sample in a study of CD8 T cells in Susac syndrome. TCRdb re-called the immunoSEQ multiplex PCR reads with MiXCR, one entry per CDR3 protein. The sample lists 180,000 or so distinct CDR3 sequences; more than 90% were seen once. Sequenced material: CD4+ T cells from PBMCs. These receptors were collected from a human donor with multiple sclerosis. Each CDR3 is given with its conserved first and last residue. The D gene is left open where the match is weak. Some rows have no size entry. The others give once, few or many, or a class for an expanded clone.

TRBD1	-	TRBJ2-5	TRBV29-1	TGCAGTCTCGACAGGGGAGGAGAGACCCAGTACTTC	CSLDRGGETQYF
TRBD2	-	TRBJ2-7	TRBV7-9	TGTGCCAGCAGCCCCCTGGGAGGGTCCTACGAGCAGTACTTC	CASSPLGGSYEQYF
TRBD2	-	TRBJ2-7	TRBV3-1	TGTGCCAGCAGCCAAGGGACTAGCTACGAGCAGTACTTC	CASSQGTSYEQYF
TRBD2	-	TRBJ2-5	TRBV3-1	TGTGCCAGCAGCCACGAGGGACTAGCGGGAGGAGTAGAGACCCAGTACTTC	CASSHEGLAGGVETQYF
-	-	TRBJ1-2	TRBV29-1	TGCAGCGTTGAAAGCGGGTGGTCCGCCGGCTACACCTTC	CSVESGWSAGYTF
-	-	TRBJ1-1	TRBV7-9	TGTGCCAGCAGCCCATTCTCGAACACTGAAGCTTTCTTT	CASSPFSNTEAFF
-	few	TRBJ1-1	TRBV30	TGTGCCTGGAGTGTAATGGTGAACACTGAAGCTTTCTTT	CAWSVMVNTEAFF
TRBD1	-	TRBJ1-2	TRBV30	TGTGCCTGCTTCGGGACAGGGACCTCAAGGATAAATGGCTACACCTTC	CACFGTGTSRINGYTF
-	-	TRBJ1-5	TRBV30	TGTGCCTGGGGCTCCGAGTACCCCAATCAGCCCCAGCATTTT	CAWGSEYPNQPQHF
TRBD2	-	TRBJ2-1	TRBV18	TGTGCCAGCTCACCACTACCGGGACTAGCGGGGGAAGAGCAGTTCTTC	CASSPLPGLAGEEQFF
-	-	TRBJ1-1	TRBV7-2	TGTGCCAGCAGCCGTCGCGTAGGCACTGAAGCTTTCTTT	CASSRRVGTEAFF
-	once	TRBJ2-7	TRBV15	TGTGCCACCAGCAGAGATAAGGGACGGTACGAGCAGTACTTC	CATSRDKGRYEQYF
-	-	TRBJ2-7	TRBV29-1	TGCAGCGTTAGAGAGAGGGACGAGCAGTACTTC	CSVRERDEQYF
-	-	TRBJ2-6	TRBV14	TGTGCCAGCCGTCAGGGGACTACCTACTCTGGGGCCAACGTCCTGACTTTC	CASRQGTTYSGANVLTF
TRBD2	once	TRBJ2-3	TRBV7-2	TGTGCCAGCAGCTTAGATAGCGGGAACCGATATACGCAGTATTTT	CASSLDSGNRYTQYF
-	-	TRBJ2-1	TRBV30	TGTGCCTGGAGTGTATCGGCGGGCTCCTACAATGAGCAGTTCTTC	CAWSVSAGSYNEQFF
TRBD2	-	TRBJ2-7	TRBV7-9	TGTGCCAGCAGGCCGACTAGCGGGAGCTACGAGCAGTACTTC	CASRPTSGSYEQYF
TRBD1	-	TRBJ1-2	TRBV6-5	TGTGCCAGCAGTCGGGACAGGGGAATAGTGGATGGCTACACCTTC	CASSRDRGIVDGYTF
TRBD2	-	TRBJ2-1	TRBV20-1	TGCAGTGCGGTGGGGACTAGCGTCAGAAGCTCCTACAATGAGCAGTTCTTC	CSAVGTSVRSSYNEQFF
-	-	TRBJ2-7	TRBV20-1	TGCAGTGCTAGAGCCGACGGGCGGAATTCCTACGAGCAGTACTTC	CSARADGRNSYEQYF
-	-	TRBJ2-5	TRBV5-1	TGCGCCAGCAGCTACGACAGCCCGGCGGCCCAGTACTTC	CASSYDSPAAQYF